The subject of this entry is one T cell receptor (beta chain). Using genomic DNA as the template, TCR beta VDJ and CDR3 profiling was carried out. TCRdb re-called the reads with MiXCR, one entry per CDR3 protein. The sample holds 89,000 or so distinct CDR3 sequences, 55% to 70% seen once. This entry belongs to a study of CD8+CD57+ T cells in acquired aplastic anemia. Study at large: Isolated CD4+ and CD8+ cells, once sorted, yielded DNA averaging roughly 3 ug.

V lost 7 bases, J lost 0 bases, and 13 bases lay in between. The germline V gene encodes CDR1 MGHDK and CDR2 SYGVNS. CDR3 size: 15 residues. In patients chosen for sequencing, flow cytometry had shown CD8+CD57+ cell expansion. In all patients, the disease was severe acquired aplastic anemia. The sequence derives from a human donor with aplastic anemia. The specimen was sorted CD4+, CD8+, or CD8+CD57+ T cells (not recorded which) from PBMCs. The rearrangement uses TRBV25-1 and TRBJ2-1; no reliable D call. The CDR3 sequence is CASTTTRSSYNEQFF. In DNA form, the CDR3 reads TGTGCCAGCACCACTACCCGAAGCTCCTACAATGAGCAGTTCTTC.